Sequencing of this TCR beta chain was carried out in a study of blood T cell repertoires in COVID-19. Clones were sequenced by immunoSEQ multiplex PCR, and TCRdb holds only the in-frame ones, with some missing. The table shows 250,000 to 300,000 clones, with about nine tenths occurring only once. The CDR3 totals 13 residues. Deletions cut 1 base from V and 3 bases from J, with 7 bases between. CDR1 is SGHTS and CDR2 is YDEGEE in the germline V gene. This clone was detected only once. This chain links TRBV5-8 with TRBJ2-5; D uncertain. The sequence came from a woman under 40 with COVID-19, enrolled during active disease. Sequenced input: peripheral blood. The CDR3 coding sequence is TGTGCCAGCAGCTTGAACAGAAAAGAGACCCAGTACTTC. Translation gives CASSLNRKETQYF.